This TCR beta chain was captured in a study of T cells in Graves' hyperthyroidism and ophthalmopathy. Trimming removed 1 base at V and 3 bases at J, with 7 bases between. This CDR3 contains 13 residues. Germline CDR1 and CDR2: DFQATT and SNEGSKA (reference sequence). It was RNA transcripts that yielded the amplified TCR beta CDR3 regions. During a first-round RT-PCR of the TCR CDR3, the HTBI primer set was used. TCRdb reanalysed the multiplex PCR reads using MiXCR and keeps one entry per CDR3 protein. This sample has under 450,000 distinct CDR3 sequences, with about 18% found just once. The chain carries TRBV20-1 and TRBJ1-5; a weak D match, TRBD1 (5 bases). The TCR originated in a woman aged 30 to 39 with Graves' hyperthyroidism that later progressed to Graves' ophthalmopathy. Sequencing was performed on blood. CDR3 region: CSARGGPNQPQHF. The DNA for the CDR3 is TGCAGTGCTAGAGGGGGACCCAATCAGCCCCAGCATTTT.